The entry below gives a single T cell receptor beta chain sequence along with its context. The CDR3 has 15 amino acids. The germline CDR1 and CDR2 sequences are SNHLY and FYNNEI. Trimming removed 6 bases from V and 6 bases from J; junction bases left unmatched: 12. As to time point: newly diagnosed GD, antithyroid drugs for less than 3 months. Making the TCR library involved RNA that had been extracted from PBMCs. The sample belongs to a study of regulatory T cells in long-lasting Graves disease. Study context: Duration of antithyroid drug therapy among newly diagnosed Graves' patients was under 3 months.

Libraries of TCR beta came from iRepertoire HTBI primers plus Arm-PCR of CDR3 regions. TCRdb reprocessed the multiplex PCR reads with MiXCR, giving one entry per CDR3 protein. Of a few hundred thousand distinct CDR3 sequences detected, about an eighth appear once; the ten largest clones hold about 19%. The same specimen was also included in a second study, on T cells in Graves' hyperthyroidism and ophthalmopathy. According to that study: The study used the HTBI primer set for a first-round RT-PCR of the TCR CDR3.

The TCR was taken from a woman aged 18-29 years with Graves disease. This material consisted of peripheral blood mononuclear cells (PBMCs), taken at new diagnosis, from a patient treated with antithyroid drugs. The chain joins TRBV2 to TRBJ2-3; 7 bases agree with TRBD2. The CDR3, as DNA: TGTGCCAGCAGCTCTTTGGCGGGGGTCGGGGATACGCAGTATTTT. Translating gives CASSSLAGVGDTQYF.